Listed below are T cell receptor beta chains from one sample, sequenced in a study of cytomegalovirus exposure and HLA in healthy donors. Assay used: immunoSEQ multiplex PCR; TCRdb lists only in-frame clones, some missing. The sample has some 330,000 clones, 86% seen once. The sequenced sample consisted of PBMCs. Every receptor here comes from a woman under 30 in good health and CMV-seronegative. CDR3s include the opening cysteine and the closing phenylalanine or tryptophan. The D gene is left open where the match is weak. The size entry is marked missing in some rows and otherwise reads once, few, many or a size class.

clone_size: NA; d_call: NA; j_call: TRBJ1-1; v_call: TRBV15; cdr3_nt: TGTGCCACCAGCAGAGATCCCGAGGGTGAAGCTTTCTTT; cdr3_aa: CATSRDPEGEAFF
clone_size: NA; d_call: NA; j_call: TRBJ2-5; v_call: TRBV27; cdr3_nt: TGTGCCAGCAGTTTTTCCGGGGTCACAGAGACCCAGTACTTC; cdr3_aa: CASSFSGVTETQYF
clone_size: NA; d_call: TRBD2; j_call: TRBJ2-3; v_call: TRBV7-3; cdr3_nt: TGTGCCAGCAGCCCTCGGACTAGCAGGCCGCTCACAGATACGCAGTATTTT; cdr3_aa: CASSPRTSRPLTDTQYF
clone_size: NA; d_call: NA; j_call: TRBJ1-1; v_call: TRBV25-1; cdr3_nt: TGTGCCAGCAGTGAAGGGGGGGCGCGGACTGAAGCTTTCTTT; cdr3_aa: CASSEGGARTEAFF
clone_size: NA; d_call: TRBD1; j_call: TRBJ1-3; v_call: TRBV19; cdr3_nt: TGTGCCAGTAGCGATTGGACAGGGTTGACTGGAAACACCATATATTTT; cdr3_aa: CASSDWTGLTGNTIYF
clone_size: few; d_call: TRBD2; j_call: TRBJ2-5; v_call: TRBV7-9; cdr3_nt: TGTGCCAGCAGCTTATTGGCGGGAGAAGAGACCCAGTACTTC; cdr3_aa: CASSLLAGEETQYF
clone_size: NA; d_call: TRBD2; j_call: TRBJ2-1; v_call: TRBV18; cdr3_nt: TGTGCCAGCTCACCACTACTAGCGGGAGGGGTGGTTGAGCAGTTCTTC; cdr3_aa: CASSPLLAGGVVEQFF
clone_size: NA; d_call: TRBD2; j_call: TRBJ2-1; v_call: TRBV11-2; cdr3_nt: TGTGCCAGCAGCCCGGGTGGGACTAGCGGAAATGAGCAGTTCTTC; cdr3_aa: CASSPGGTSGNEQFF
clone_size: NA; d_call: NA; j_call: TRBJ1-1; v_call: TRBV18; cdr3_nt: TGTGCCAGCTCACCATCCGCGCCCGTGAACACTGAAGCTTTCTTT; cdr3_aa: CASSPSAPVNTEAFF
clone_size: NA; d_call: NA; j_call: TRBJ2-7; v_call: TRBV7-2; cdr3_nt: TGTGCCAGCAAGCCCCCCGCCTCCTACGAGCAGTACTTC; cdr3_aa: CASKPPASYEQYF
clone_size: NA; d_call: TRBD2; j_call: TRBJ2-1; v_call: TRBV2; cdr3_nt: TGTGCCAGCAGTGCGTCGACTAGCGTTATAAATGAGCAGTTCTTC; cdr3_aa: CASSASTSVINEQFF
clone_size: NA; d_call: TRBD2; j_call: TRBJ2-7; v_call: TRBV2; cdr3_nt: TGTGCCAGCAGTGAATCGGTAGCGGGAGGGTTCGAGCAGTACTTC; cdr3_aa: CASSESVAGGFEQYF
clone_size: NA; d_call: TRBD1; j_call: TRBJ2-2; v_call: TRBV15; cdr3_nt: TGTGCCACCAGCAGAGAAGGGACAGGGGGCATAACCGGGGAGCTGTTTTTT; cdr3_aa: CATSREGTGGITGELFF
clone_size: NA; d_call: NA; j_call: TRBJ1-2; v_call: TRBV9; cdr3_nt: TGTGCCAGCAGCTCCCGGAACTATGGCTACACCTTC; cdr3_aa: CASSSRNYGYTF
clone_size: NA; d_call: NA; j_call: TRBJ1-1; v_call: TRBV7-8; cdr3_nt: TGTGCCAGCAGCTTCTCACAGGGACGTGAAGCTTTCTTT; cdr3_aa: CASSFSQGREAFF
clone_size: NA; d_call: NA; j_call: TRBJ1-1; v_call: TRBV18; cdr3_nt: TGTGCCAGCTCACCAGTGGCAGGGGCAGGCACTGAAGCTTTCTTT; cdr3_aa: CASSPVAGAGTEAFF
clone_size: NA; d_call: TRBD1; j_call: TRBJ1-5; v_call: TRBV7-9; cdr3_nt: TGTGCCAGGACTCAGGGGGAGAATCAGCCCCAGCATTTT; cdr3_aa: CARTQGENQPQHF
clone_size: once; d_call: NA; j_call: TRBJ2-6; v_call: TRBV2; cdr3_nt: TGTGCCAGCACCACGAACAGGGCTGGGGCCAACGTCCTGACTTTC; cdr3_aa: CASTTNRAGANVLTF
clone_size: NA; d_call: NA; j_call: TRBJ1-3; v_call: TRBV7-9; cdr3_nt: TGTGCCAGCAGCTTAGCACTGCCCCTCTCTGGAAACACCATATATTTT; cdr3_aa: CASSLALPLSGNTIYF
clone_size: NA; d_call: TRBD2; j_call: TRBJ2-7; v_call: TRBV10-3; cdr3_nt: TGTGCCATCAGTGAGTCCGAAGCGGGAGTCTACGAGCAGTACTTC; cdr3_aa: CAISESEAGVYEQYF
clone_size: few; d_call: TRBD2; j_call: TRBJ2-1; v_call: TRBV4-1; cdr3_nt: TGCGCCAGCAGCCAAGATGGGGGGCGCAGCGGGGGCTCCTACAATGAGCAGTTCTTC; cdr3_aa: CASSQDGGRSGGSYNEQFF
clone_size: NA; d_call: NA; j_call: TRBJ1-1; v_call: TRBV2; cdr3_nt: TGTGCCAGCACCACCCACTCGGGCAGGGACACTGAAGCTTTCTTT; cdr3_aa: CASTTHSGRDTEAFF
clone_size: NA; d_call: NA; j_call: TRBJ2-5; v_call: TRBV7-9; cdr3_nt: TGTGCCAGCAGCTTACCCCGCGGGACAGACCAAGAGACCCAGTACTTC; cdr3_aa: CASSLPRGTDQETQYF
clone_size: NA; d_call: TRBD2; j_call: TRBJ2-7; v_call: TRBV4-2; cdr3_nt: TGTGCCAGCAGCCTTGGACGCGGGAGCTCCTACGAGCAGTACTTC; cdr3_aa: CASSLGRGSSYEQYF
clone_size: NA; d_call: TRBD1; j_call: TRBJ1-1; v_call: TRBV6-5; cdr3_nt: TGTGCCAGCAGTTACGAGGGGACAGGGAGCGAGGCTGAAGCTTTCTTT; cdr3_aa: CASSYEGTGSEAEAFF
clone_size: NA; d_call: TRBD2; j_call: TRBJ2-7; v_call: TRBV7-2; cdr3_nt: TGTGCCAGCAGCTTAGCCGCTAGCGGGAGGGCCACAGTCGAGCAGTACTTC; cdr3_aa: CASSLAASGRATVEQYF
clone_size: NA; d_call: NA; j_call: TRBJ1-1; v_call: TRBV4-1; cdr3_nt: TGCGCCAGCAGCCAAGATCGCGGGGCGGACACTGAAGCTTTCTTT; cdr3_aa: CASSQDRGADTEAFF
clone_size: NA; d_call: NA; j_call: TRBJ2-6; v_call: TRBV5-4; cdr3_nt: TGTGCCAGCACCCCCGGGCGGGGTTGGGGGGCCAACGTCCTGACTTTC; cdr3_aa: CASTPGRGWGANVLTF
clone_size: NA; d_call: TRBD1; j_call: TRBJ1-4; v_call: TRBV2; cdr3_nt: TGTGCCAGCGATGGGGGGACAGGGGGCTTTTCTGAAAAACTGTTTTTT; cdr3_aa: CASDGGTGGFSEKLFF
clone_size: few; d_call: NA; j_call: TRBJ1-2; v_call: TRBV4-3; cdr3_nt: TGCGCCAGCAGCCATTCCACCCCCAGGGAAGGTGCTGGCTACACCTTC; cdr3_aa: CASSHSTPREGAGYTF
clone_size: NA; d_call: NA; j_call: TRBJ2-1; v_call: TRBV7-9; cdr3_nt: TGTGCCAGCAGCTTAGAGAGAGAATCCTACAATGAGCAGTTCTTC; cdr3_aa: CASSLERESYNEQFF
clone_size: NA; d_call: NA; j_call: TRBJ1-2; v_call: TRBV9; cdr3_nt: TGTGCCAGCAGCGTAGCTCTGGAGGCTAACTATGGCTACACCTTC; cdr3_aa: CASSVALEANYGYTF
clone_size: once; d_call: TRBD1; j_call: TRBJ2-1; v_call: TRBV29-1; cdr3_nt: TGCAGCCTTTCGAGTTCGGGACAGGGGATCAATGAGCAGTTCTTC; cdr3_aa: CSLSSSGQGINEQFF
clone_size: NA; d_call: TRBD1; j_call: TRBJ2-1; v_call: TRBV10-3; cdr3_nt: TGTGCCATCAGTGAGTCGTTGGACAGGGAGTATTCCGAGCAGTTCTTC; cdr3_aa: CAISESLDREYSEQFF
clone_size: NA; d_call: TRBD1; j_call: TRBJ2-7; v_call: TRBV5-6; cdr3_nt: TGTGCCAGCAGCTTGGCGGGACAGGGGGCCAACGAGCAGTACTTC; cdr3_aa: CASSLAGQGANEQYF
clone_size: NA; d_call: TRBD1; j_call: TRBJ1-5; v_call: TRBV28; cdr3_nt: TGTGCCAGCAGTTCCATTCGACAGGGTACGGGCAATCAGCCCCAGCATTTT; cdr3_aa: CASSSIRQGTGNQPQHF
clone_size: NA; d_call: TRBD1; j_call: TRBJ1-2; v_call: TRBV18; cdr3_nt: TGTGCCAGCTCACCAATTCAGGGGGCTGCCTATGGCTACACCTTC; cdr3_aa: CASSPIQGAAYGYTF
clone_size: NA; d_call: NA; j_call: TRBJ2-7; v_call: TRBV20-1; cdr3_nt: TGCAGTGCTAGAGATATCGGGCAGTACTTC; cdr3_aa: CSARDIGQYF
clone_size: NA; d_call: TRBD2; j_call: TRBJ2-7; v_call: TRBV4-3; cdr3_nt: TGCGCCAGCAGCCATCTAGCGGGAGGGAAGGAGCAGTACTTC; cdr3_aa: CASSHLAGGKEQYF
clone_size: NA; d_call: NA; j_call: TRBJ2-5; v_call: TRBV27; cdr3_nt: TGTGCCAGCAGTTCGTTTGGCGGGGCCGGGTGGGGGGAGACCCAGTACTTC; cdr3_aa: CASSSFGGAGWGETQYF
clone_size: NA; d_call: NA; j_call: TRBJ2-1; v_call: TRBV5-1; cdr3_nt: TGCGCCAGCAGCGCGGGACTCCCAAATGAGCAGTTCTTC; cdr3_aa: CASSAGLPNEQFF